The sequence of this TCR beta chain was determined in a study of graft-versus-host responses after intestinal transplantation. TCRdb's copy holds only in-frame clones and misses some; the assay was immunoSEQ multiplex PCR. The sample lists tens of thousands of clones; 93% were seen once. The trim removed 0 bases at V and 5 bases at J, leaving 6 bases unmatched. The CDR3 has 15 residues. Germline-derived CDR1 and CDR2 are ENHRY and SYGVKD. General study findings and limits: GvH clones occurred in recipient marrow; some first appeared in ileum or blood.

Points on this clone: The target antigen is unknown.

This receptor was taken from a human donor who received an intestinal transplant. Sequences were derived from unstimulated CD8+ T cells sorted from spleen or lymph node cells, sampled before intestinal transplant. The chain recombines TRBV10-3 with TRBJ1-1, with 7 positions matching TRBD1. In DNA, the CDR3 is TGTGCCATCAGTGAGTCTGGACAGGCTTCGACTGAAGCTTTCTTT. Translation gives CAISESGQASTEAFF.